This TCR beta chain was identified during a study of regulatory T cells in long-lasting Graves disease. Regarding the study as a whole: In persistent patients, shared public clonotypes (more than 2,500) outnumbered those in new patients (roughly 1,000). TRBV28, TRBJ1-2 and TRBJ2-5 were segments that persistent disease favored. Researchers examined only peripheral blood and not thyroid tissue.

Time point described: persistent/refractory GD, antithyroid drugs over 5 years with positive TRAb. PBMCs were the source of the RNA used for TCR sequencing. CDR3 length equals 13 residues. The V gene's germline CDR1 is SNHLY and CDR2 FYNNEI. Trimming cost V 5 bases and J 3 bases, with 11 bases left between them. iRepertoire HTBI primers and Arm-PCR of CDR3 regions built TCR beta libraries. Per the original data handling: Throughout the samples, researchers identified 60 to 70 TRBV and about 15 TRBJ segments. TCRdb re-analysed the multiplex PCR reads in MiXCR, keeping a single row per CDR3 protein. These V and J calls rely on TCRdb rather than the paper's analysis. Counted here are around 450,000 distinct CDR3 sequences, 20% to 25% occurring once; the ten biggest clones make up around 7%. This clonotype has a count of ten or more. Its antigen remains unknown.

The chain links TRBV2 to TRBJ2-7; D gene uncertain. The receptor comes from a female donor with Graves disease. Sequenced here: peripheral blood mononuclear cells (PBMCs), sampled when the disease was refractory, from a patient treated with antithyroid drugs. The CDR3 DNA is TGTGCCAGCAGTTTTAGACTCTTCTACGAGCAGTACTTC. Amino acid sequence: CASSFRLFYEQYF.